A selection of T cell receptor beta chains follows, all from one sample in a study of cytomegalovirus exposure and HLA in healthy donors. Method: immunoSEQ multiplex PCR; TCRdb's copy keeps in-frame clones and lacks some. The sample contains around 190,000 clones, roughly 8.7% of which appear only once. The sample was PBMCs. The receptors stem from a woman aged 30 to 39 in good health and CMV-seropositive. Both conserved end residues are part of each CDR3. The order of the fields is clone size, V gene, J gene, D gene, CDR3 protein, CDR3 DNA. The D gene is left open where the match is weak. For some rows the clone size is stated as once, few or many, or as a class when expanded; others skip it.

abundance: few; v_gene: TRBV6-5; j_gene: TRBJ1-3; d_gene: TRBD1; CDR3aa: CASSYDRGQGNTIYF; CDR3nt: TGTGCCAGCAGTTACGACAGGGGGCAAGGAAACACCATATATTTT
abundance: few; v_gene: TRBV4-1; j_gene: TRBJ1-5; d_gene: TRBD1; CDR3aa: CASSQETGFMKPQHF; CDR3nt: TGCGCCAGCAGCCAGGAGACAGGGTTTATGAAGCCCCAGCATTTT
abundance: NA; v_gene: TRBV5-1; j_gene: TRBJ1-2; d_gene: TRBD1; CDR3aa: CASSSQGADYGYTF; CDR3nt: TGCGCCAGCAGCTCGCAGGGGGCTGACTATGGCTACACCTTC
abundance: NA; v_gene: TRBV7-2; j_gene: TRBJ2-7; d_gene: TRBD2; CDR3aa: CASSPGTSETYEQYF; CDR3nt: TGTGCCAGCAGCCCCGGGACTAGCGAGACCTACGAGCAGTACTTC
abundance: few; v_gene: TRBV2; j_gene: TRBJ1-4; d_gene: TRBD1; CDR3aa: CASRETGNEKLFF; CDR3nt: TGTGCCAGCAGGGAGACAGGGAATGAAAAACTGTTTTTT
abundance: few; v_gene: TRBV9; j_gene: TRBJ2-7; d_gene: NA; CDR3aa: CASSVDLRPYEQYF; CDR3nt: TGTGCCAGCAGCGTAGACTTGCGGCCCTACGAGCAGTACTTC
abundance: few; v_gene: TRBV4-1; j_gene: TRBJ1-3; d_gene: NA; CDR3aa: CASSQDRGFGNTIYF; CDR3nt: TGCGCCAGCAGCCAAGACAGGGGATTTGGAAACACCATATATTTT
abundance: NA; v_gene: TRBV2; j_gene: TRBJ2-2; d_gene: TRBD2; CDR3aa: CASSAGFKREAWGGELFF; CDR3nt: TGTGCCAGCAGTGCTGGGTTTAAGCGGGAGGCCTGGGGCGGGGAGCTGTTTTTT
abundance: few; v_gene: TRBV19; j_gene: TRBJ2-3; d_gene: NA; CDR3aa: CASSIAQETDTQYF; CDR3nt: TGTGCCAGTAGTATAGCCCAGGAAACAGATACGCAGTATTTT
abundance: once; v_gene: TRBV5-3; j_gene: TRBJ2-1; d_gene: TRBD1; CDR3aa: CARKDWDRAHNEQFF; CDR3nt: TGTGCCAGAAAGGACTGGGACAGGGCCCACAATGAGCAGTTCTTC
abundance: NA; v_gene: TRBV5-1; j_gene: TRBJ2-1; d_gene: TRBD2; CDR3aa: CASSLGIGRLVEQFF; CDR3nt: TGCGCCAGCAGCTTGGGAATCGGGAGGCTGGTTGAGCAGTTCTTC
abundance: NA; v_gene: TRBV6-5; j_gene: TRBJ1-3; d_gene: NA; CDR3aa: CASTTGSSGNTIYF; CDR3nt: TGTGCCAGCACCACCGGGAGCTCTGGAAACACCATATATTTT
abundance: few; v_gene: TRBV15; j_gene: TRBJ1-1; d_gene: TRBD1; CDR3aa: CATSARQGAGNTEAFF; CDR3nt: TGTGCCACCAGCGCTAGACAGGGAGCGGGGAACACTGAAGCTTTCTTT
abundance: few; v_gene: TRBV9; j_gene: TRBJ1-4; d_gene: NA; CDR3aa: CASSVAPSGSNEKLFF; CDR3nt: TGTGCCAGCAGCGTAGCCCCCTCGGGAAGTAATGAAAAACTGTTTTTT
abundance: NA; v_gene: TRBV10-1; j_gene: TRBJ2-5; d_gene: NA; CDR3aa: CASSDLGQGGTQYF; CDR3nt: TGCGCCAGCAGTGATTTGGGGCAGGGGGGGACCCAGTACTTC
abundance: NA; v_gene: TRBV5-1; j_gene: TRBJ2-2; d_gene: NA; CDR3aa: CAIRTELNTGELFF; CDR3nt: TGCGCCATCCGGACAGAGCTGAACACCGGGGAGCTGTTTTTT
abundance: NA; v_gene: TRBV15; j_gene: TRBJ1-2; d_gene: NA; CDR3aa: CATSRTTSGTHYGYTF; CDR3nt: TGTGCCACCAGCAGGACAACTTCCGGGACACACTATGGCTACACCTTC
abundance: few; v_gene: TRBV6-1; j_gene: TRBJ1-2; d_gene: NA; CDR3aa: CASSETQMPGYGYTF; CDR3nt: TGTGCCAGCAGTGAGACACAGATGCCTGGCTATGGCTACACCTTC
abundance: few; v_gene: TRBV30; j_gene: TRBJ2-5; d_gene: TRBD2; CDR3aa: CAWRRASGITIRGTQYF; CDR3nt: TGTGCCTGGAGAAGGGCTAGCGGGATTACGATCCGAGGGACCCAGTACTTC
abundance: NA; v_gene: TRBV11-2; j_gene: TRBJ2-1; d_gene: TRBD2; CDR3aa: CASSSQDRLALYNEQFF; CDR3nt: TGTGCCAGCAGCTCCCAGGATCGACTAGCTCTATACAATGAGCAGTTCTTC
abundance: many; v_gene: TRBV15; j_gene: TRBJ1-1; d_gene: NA; CDR3aa: CATSRETPRSTEAFF; CDR3nt: TGTGCCACCAGCAGAGAAACCCCGAGATCAACTGAAGCTTTCTTT
abundance: few; v_gene: TRBV5-1; j_gene: TRBJ2-1; d_gene: NA; CDR3aa: CASYNSGSYNEQFF; CDR3nt: TGCGCCAGCTATAATAGCGGTTCCTACAATGAGCAGTTCTTC
abundance: few; v_gene: TRBV18; j_gene: TRBJ2-1; d_gene: NA; CDR3aa: CASSPKAGGYNEQFF; CDR3nt: TGTGCCAGCTCACCAAAAGCGGGTGGATACAATGAGCAGTTCTTC
abundance: few; v_gene: TRBV6-1; j_gene: TRBJ2-7; d_gene: TRBD2; CDR3aa: CASTASGRVYEQYF; CDR3nt: TGTGCCAGCACTGCGAGCGGGAGAGTTTACGAGCAGTACTTC
abundance: NA; v_gene: TRBV25-1; j_gene: TRBJ1-2; d_gene: TRBD1; CDR3aa: CASSDFGQGAGGYTF; CDR3nt: TGTGCCAGCAGTGATTTTGGACAGGGGGCTGGGGGCTACACCTTC
abundance: NA; v_gene: TRBV6-1; j_gene: TRBJ2-5; d_gene: TRBD1; CDR3aa: CASSEYRGSQETQYF; CDR3nt: TGTGCCAGCAGTGAATACAGGGGATCCCAAGAGACCCAGTACTTC
abundance: few; v_gene: TRBV2; j_gene: TRBJ2-7; d_gene: NA; CDR3aa: CASRWDSGYEQYF; CDR3nt: TGTGCCAGCAGGTGGGACTCCGGCTACGAGCAGTACTTC
abundance: NA; v_gene: TRBV6-5; j_gene: TRBJ1-1; d_gene: NA; CDR3aa: CASSYSRQRNTEAFF; CDR3nt: TGTGCCAGCAGTTACTCGAGACAGCGAAACACTGAAGCTTTCTTT
abundance: few; v_gene: TRBV5-4; j_gene: TRBJ2-7; d_gene: TRBD1; CDR3aa: CASSLTGVSYEQYF; CDR3nt: TGTGCCAGCAGCTTAACAGGGGTCTCCTACGAGCAGTACTTC
abundance: NA; v_gene: TRBV5-6; j_gene: TRBJ2-7; d_gene: TRBD2; CDR3aa: CASSSPGLAGVIDSYEQYF; CDR3nt: TGTGCCAGCAGCTCGCCGGGACTAGCGGGGGTAATTGACTCCTACGAGCAGTACTTC
abundance: NA; v_gene: TRBV2; j_gene: TRBJ2-5; d_gene: NA; CDR3aa: CASGRLQGVQETQYF; CDR3nt: TGTGCCAGCGGAAGGCTACAGGGCGTCCAAGAGACCCAGTACTTC
abundance: NA; v_gene: TRBV6-5; j_gene: TRBJ2-7; d_gene: NA; CDR3aa: CASSYQVGSNSYEQYF; CDR3nt: TGTGCCAGCAGTTATCAGGTTGGGAGTAACTCCTACGAGCAGTACTTC
abundance: NA; v_gene: TRBV7-2; j_gene: TRBJ2-7; d_gene: TRBD1; CDR3aa: CASSLMVTGGEQYF; CDR3nt: TGTGCCAGCAGCTTAATGGTTACAGGGGGCGAGCAGTACTTC
abundance: few; v_gene: TRBV10-3; j_gene: TRBJ2-6; d_gene: NA; CDR3aa: CAISEQGGALSGANVLTF; CDR3nt: TGTGCCATCAGTGAGCAAGGAGGGGCCCTCTCTGGGGCCAACGTCCTGACTTTC
abundance: NA; v_gene: TRBV28; j_gene: TRBJ2-7; d_gene: NA; CDR3aa: CASSGTWGVYSYEQYF; CDR3nt: TGTGCCAGCAGTGGGACTTGGGGGGTTTACTCCTACGAGCAGTACTTC
abundance: NA; v_gene: TRBV10-1; j_gene: TRBJ2-1; d_gene: TRBD2; CDR3aa: CASSEETSGRAGNEQFF; CDR3nt: TGCGCCAGCAGTGAAGAGACTAGCGGGAGGGCAGGCAATGAGCAGTTCTTC
abundance: NA; v_gene: TRBV5-8; j_gene: TRBJ1-5; d_gene: NA; CDR3aa: CASSPKKRQALSNQPQHF; CDR3nt: TGTGCCAGCTCCCCTAAAAAAAGACAGGCCCTTAGCAATCAGCCCCAGCATTTT
abundance: few; v_gene: TRBV5-1; j_gene: TRBJ1-4; d_gene: TRBD1; CDR3aa: CASSAGTGWEEEKLFF; CDR3nt: TGCGCCAGCAGCGCCGGGACAGGGTGGGAGGAGGAAAAACTGTTTTTT
abundance: few; v_gene: TRBV6-6; j_gene: TRBJ1-1; d_gene: NA; CDR3aa: CASSDFRWTEAFF; CDR3nt: TGTGCCAGCAGTGATTTCAGGTGGACTGAAGCTTTCTTT
abundance: NA; v_gene: TRBV25-1; j_gene: TRBJ2-1; d_gene: TRBD1; CDR3aa: CASSPGQGFNEQFF; CDR3nt: TGTGCCAGCAGTCCGGGACAGGGCTTCAATGAGCAGTTCTTC
abundance: NA; v_gene: TRBV7-2; j_gene: TRBJ2-3; d_gene: TRBD2; CDR3aa: CASSLVGLELARDTQYF; CDR3nt: TGTGCCAGCAGCTTAGTGGGACTAGAACTAGCAAGGGATACGCAGTATTTT
abundance: NA; v_gene: TRBV7-6; j_gene: TRBJ2-7; d_gene: TRBD2; CDR3aa: CASSLLGIGLAGSYEQYF; CDR3nt: TGTGCCAGCAGCTTACTGGGAATCGGACTAGCGGGATCCTACGAGCAGTACTTC